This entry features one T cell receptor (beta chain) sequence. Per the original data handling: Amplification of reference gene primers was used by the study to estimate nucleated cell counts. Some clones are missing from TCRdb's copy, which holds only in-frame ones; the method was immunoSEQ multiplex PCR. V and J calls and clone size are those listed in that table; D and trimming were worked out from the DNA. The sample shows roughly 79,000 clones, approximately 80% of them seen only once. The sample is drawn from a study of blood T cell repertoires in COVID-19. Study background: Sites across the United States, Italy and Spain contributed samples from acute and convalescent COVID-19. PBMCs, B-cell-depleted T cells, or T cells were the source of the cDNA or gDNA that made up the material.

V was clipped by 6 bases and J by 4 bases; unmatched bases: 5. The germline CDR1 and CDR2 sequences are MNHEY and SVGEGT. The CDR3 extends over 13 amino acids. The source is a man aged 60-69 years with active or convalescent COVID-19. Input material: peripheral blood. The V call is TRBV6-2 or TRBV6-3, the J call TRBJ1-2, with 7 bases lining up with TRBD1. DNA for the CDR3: TGTGCCAGCAGCGACAGGGTCGGCTATGGCTACACCTTC. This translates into CASSDRVGYGYTF.